One T cell receptor (beta chain) is described in this entry. Antigen unknown. This sample was taken from a study of T cell responses to AZD1222 COVID-19 vaccine. Whole-study findings and limits: Donors were mostly white British, more females; clonal diversity possibly underestimated. Receipt of two AZD1222 doses was followed by a rise in Spike-specific TCR breadth and depth. AZD1222 recipients seropositive at baseline numbered only 5 to 7.

TCRdb's table, derived via immunoSEQ multiplex PCR, lists solely in-frame clones and lacks some. The repertoire holds about 120,000 clones, 90% to 95% seen once, with over 2.5% in the top ten. The CDR3 extends over 16 amino acids. In germline, CDR1 is LNHNV, CDR2 YYDKDF (reference sequence). The J segment lost 0 bases and the V segment lost 2 bases, leaving 5 bases of the junction unmatched. This chain connects TRBV15 to TRBJ2-3, with 7 bases that match TRBD1. The starting material was peripheral blood, obtained on day 0 of AZD1222 vaccination. The TCR comes from an adult in good health. Here the CDR3 reads CATSRRPGGSTDTQYF. CDR3 bases: TGTGCCACCAGCAGACGGCCAGGGGGAAGCACAGATACGCAGTATTTT.